Sequencing of this T cell receptor (beta chain) was carried out in a study of shared clonotypes between healthy human individuals. Overall study context: Sampling drew on donors who were two women and three men aged 18 to 49. The study's findings and limits: The generation probabilities recorded for non-shared clonotypes fell below those of clonotypes shared by all four donors.

V was shortened by 3 bases and J by 3 bases, with 9 bases between the two germline ends. The CDR3 spans 13 residues. Germline V gives CDR1 SNHLY, CDR2 FYNNEI. With regard to this clone: The target antigen is unknown.

A CD45RA+ naive subset and a CD45RA-negative memory subset were split from CD4+ cells. Some clones are missing from TCRdb's copy, which holds only in-frame ones; the method was immunoSEQ multiplex PCR. The sample holds about 1.4 million clones, roughly 96% seen once. The J gene is TRBJ2-7, the V gene TRBV2, with D perhaps matching TRBD1 or TRBD2 (5 bases each). The sequencing sample was made of naive CD4+ T cells sorted from blood. Sample subset: CD45RA+ positively selected. This receptor was identified in a man aged 30-40 years in good health. The CDR3 reads CASSEGTYYEQYF. Here the CDR3 DNA reads TGTGCCAGCAGTGAGGGGACGTACTACGAGCAGTACTTC.